This T cell receptor (beta chain) appears in the sequencing data of a study of blood T cell repertoires in COVID-19. Across the whole study: There were acute and convalescent COVID-19 samples, and they came from the United States, Italy and Spain. The analysed material was cDNA or gDNA that came from T cells, B-cell-depleted T cells, or PBMCs.

The authors' processing: Reference gene primer amplification gave nucleated cell count estimates. Libraries were prepared by immunoSEQ multiplex PCR; TCRdb keeps only in-frame clonotypes and omits some of them. V, J and clone size derive from that table, while D and trimming were established from the DNA sequence. The sample holds more than 95,000 clones; about 80% are singletons and the top ten take 13%. This clone was seen a few times. This CDR3 is 14 amino acids long. Germline loops: CDR1 DFQATT, CDR2 SNEGSKA (reference sequence). With 3 bases removed from V and 0 bases from J, the gap between germline ends came to 11 bases.

The specimen was peripheral blood. V gene TRBV20-1 combines with J gene TRBJ1-2, with D maybe TRBD1 (6 bases). The TCR comes from a human donor in a cohort sampled during active or convalescent COVID-19. CDR3: CSASSGVANYGYTF. In nucleotides, the CDR3 is TGCAGTGCTAGTTCAGGGGTAGCTAACTATGGCTACACCTTC.